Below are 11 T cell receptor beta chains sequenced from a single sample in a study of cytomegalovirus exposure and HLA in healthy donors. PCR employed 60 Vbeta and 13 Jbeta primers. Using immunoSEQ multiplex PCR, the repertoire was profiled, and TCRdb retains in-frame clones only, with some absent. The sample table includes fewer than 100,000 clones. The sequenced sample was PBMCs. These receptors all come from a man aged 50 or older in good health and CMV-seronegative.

CDR3 nucleotide sequence: TGTGCCAGCAGCTTAGACGCGGGGTCCGCATACCTGGCCAAAAACATTCAGTACTTC. Residues: CASSLDAGSAYLAKNIQYF. This rearrangement joins TRBV5-4 to TRBJ2-4; TRBD2 is a possible D gene (6 bases). In germline, CDR1 is SGHNT, CDR2 YYREEE (reference sequence). This CDR3 has 19 amino acids. V was pared by 2 bases and J by 1 base, with 22 bases between.

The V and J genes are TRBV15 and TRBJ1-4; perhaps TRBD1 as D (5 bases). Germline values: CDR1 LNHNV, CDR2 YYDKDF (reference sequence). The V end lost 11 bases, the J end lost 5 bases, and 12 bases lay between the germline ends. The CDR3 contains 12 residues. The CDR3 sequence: CASKGRNEKLFF. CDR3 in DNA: TGTGCCTCCAAGGGGAGGAATGAAAAACTGTTTTTT.

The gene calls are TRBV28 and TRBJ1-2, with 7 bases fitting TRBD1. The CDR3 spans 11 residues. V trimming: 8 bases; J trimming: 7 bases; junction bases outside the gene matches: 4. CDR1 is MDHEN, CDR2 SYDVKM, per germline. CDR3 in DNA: TGTGCCAGCGGAAGGGGGCGTGGCTACACCTTC. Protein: CASGRGRGYTF.

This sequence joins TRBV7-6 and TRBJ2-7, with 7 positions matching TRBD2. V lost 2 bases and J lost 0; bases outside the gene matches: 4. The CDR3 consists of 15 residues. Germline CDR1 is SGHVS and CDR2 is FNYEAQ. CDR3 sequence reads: CASSLRGGVSYEQYF. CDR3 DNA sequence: TGTGCCAGCAGCTTACGCGGGGGAGTCTCCTACGAGCAGTACTTC.

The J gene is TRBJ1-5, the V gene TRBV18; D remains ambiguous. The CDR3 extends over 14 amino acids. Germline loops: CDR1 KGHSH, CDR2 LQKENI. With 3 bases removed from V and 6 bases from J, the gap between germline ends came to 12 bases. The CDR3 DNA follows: TGTGCCAGCTCACCTACCTTTGAGGGTCAGCCCCAGCATTTT. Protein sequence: CASSPTFEGQPQHF.

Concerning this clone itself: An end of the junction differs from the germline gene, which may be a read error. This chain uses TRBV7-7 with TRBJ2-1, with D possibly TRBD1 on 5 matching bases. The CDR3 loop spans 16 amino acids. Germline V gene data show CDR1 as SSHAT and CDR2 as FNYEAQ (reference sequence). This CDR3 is CASSHHRAGSYNEQFF. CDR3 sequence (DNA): TGTGCTAGCAGCCACCATCGCGCAGGGTCCTACAATGAGCAGTTCTTC.

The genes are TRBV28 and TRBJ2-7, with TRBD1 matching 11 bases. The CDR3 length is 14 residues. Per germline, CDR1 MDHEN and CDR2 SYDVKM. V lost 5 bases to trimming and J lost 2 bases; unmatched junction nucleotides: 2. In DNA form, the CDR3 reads TGTGCCAGCAGTCCGGGACAGGGGGCCTACGAGCAGTACTTC. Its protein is CASSPGQGAYEQYF.

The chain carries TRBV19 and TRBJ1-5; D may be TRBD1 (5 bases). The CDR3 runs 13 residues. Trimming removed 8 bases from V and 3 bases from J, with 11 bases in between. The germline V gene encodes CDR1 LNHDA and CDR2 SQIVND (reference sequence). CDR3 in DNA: TGTGCCAGTCGAAGACAGACCAATCAGCCCCAGCATTTT. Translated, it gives CASRRQTNQPQHF.

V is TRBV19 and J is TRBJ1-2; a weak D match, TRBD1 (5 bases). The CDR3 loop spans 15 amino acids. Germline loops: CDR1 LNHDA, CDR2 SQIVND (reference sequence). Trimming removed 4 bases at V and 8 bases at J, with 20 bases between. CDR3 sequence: CASSTQGQGVRGYTF. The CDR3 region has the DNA TGTGCCAGTAGTACACAAGGACAAGGTGTACGGGGCTACACCTTC.

CDR3 sequence reads: CASSYPTSGGPREQFF. CDR3 nucleotide sequence: TGTGCCAGCAGCTACCCTACTAGCGGGGGCCCTCGGGAGCAGTTCTTC. The chain joins TRBV7-9 to TRBJ2-1; TRBD2 aligns across 11 bases. CDR1 is SEHNR, CDR2 FQNEAQ, per germline (reference sequence). V was clipped by 4 bases and J by 10 bases; unmatched bases: 12. This CDR3 has 16 amino acids.

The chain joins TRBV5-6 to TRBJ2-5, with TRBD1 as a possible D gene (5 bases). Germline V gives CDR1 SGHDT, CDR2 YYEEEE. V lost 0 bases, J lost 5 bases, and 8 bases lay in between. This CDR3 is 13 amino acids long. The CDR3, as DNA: TGTGCCAGCAGCTTGGCTACAGGCGAGACCCAGTACTTC. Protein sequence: CASSLATGETQYF.